This TCR beta chain appears in the sequencing data of a study of early T cells in non-severe SARS-CoV-2 infection. TCRdb re-analysed the 5' RACE reads in MiXCR, keeping a single row per CDR3 protein. The sample comprises about 58,000 distinct CDR3 sequences, about 11% of which are singletons, and roughly 1.2% rests with the top ten. This clonotype showed up just a few times. The sample consisted of whole blood, taken at baseline. The source is an adult who was a healthcare worker with PCR-confirmed SARS-CoV-2 infection or an uninfected control (not recorded which). The donor label of this sample is uncertain.

CDR3 amino acids: CASSASLGQLSYNEQFF. CDR3 DNA: TGTGCCAGCAGCGCCAGCTTAGGCCAGCTTTCCTACAATGAGCAGTTCTTC. This rearrangement joins TRBV7-3 to TRBJ2-1; D is unresolved. CDR1 is SGHTA, CDR2 FQGTGA, per germline. V dropped 5 bases and J dropped 1 base, with 18 bases sitting between them. CDR3 length: 17 amino acids.